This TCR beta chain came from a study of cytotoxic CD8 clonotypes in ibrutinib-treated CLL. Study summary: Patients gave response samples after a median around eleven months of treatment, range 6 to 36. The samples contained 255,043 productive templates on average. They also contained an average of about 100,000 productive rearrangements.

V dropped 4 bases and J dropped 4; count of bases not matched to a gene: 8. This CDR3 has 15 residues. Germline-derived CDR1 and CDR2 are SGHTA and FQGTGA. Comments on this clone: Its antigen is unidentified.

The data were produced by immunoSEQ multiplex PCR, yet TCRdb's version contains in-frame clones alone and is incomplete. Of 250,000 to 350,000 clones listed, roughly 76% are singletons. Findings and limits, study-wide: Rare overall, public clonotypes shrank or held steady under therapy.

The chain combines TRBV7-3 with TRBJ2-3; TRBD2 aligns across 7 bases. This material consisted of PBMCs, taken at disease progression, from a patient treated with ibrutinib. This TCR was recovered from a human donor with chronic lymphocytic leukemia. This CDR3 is CASSSSTSDADTQYF. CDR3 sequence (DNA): TGTGCCAGCAGCTCCTCAACTAGCGACGCAGATACGCAGTATTTT. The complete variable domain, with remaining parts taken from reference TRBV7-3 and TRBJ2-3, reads GAGVSQTPSNKVTEKGKYVELRCDPISGHTALYWYRQSLGQGPEFLIYFQGTGAADDSGLPNDRFFAVRPEGSVSTLKIQRTERGDSAVYLCASSSSTSDADTQYFGPGTRLTVL.